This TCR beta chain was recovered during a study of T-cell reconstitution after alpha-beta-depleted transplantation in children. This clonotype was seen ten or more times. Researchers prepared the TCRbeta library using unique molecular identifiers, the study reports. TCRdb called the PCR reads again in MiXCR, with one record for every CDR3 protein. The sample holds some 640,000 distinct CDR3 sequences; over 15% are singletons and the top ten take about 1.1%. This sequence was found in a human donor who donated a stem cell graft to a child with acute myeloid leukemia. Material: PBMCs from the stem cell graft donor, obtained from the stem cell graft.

CDR3 sequence: CASSLVQGGRETQYF. CDR3 DNA sequence: TGTGCCAGCAGCTTGGTGCAGGGGGGAAGAGAGACCCAGTACTTC. J is TRBJ2-5 and V is TRBV5-5; a possible D gene is TRBD1 (7 bases). This CDR3 is built from 15 residues. Trimming cost V 0 bases and J 4 bases, with 13 bases left between them. In germline, CDR1 is SGHKS, CDR2 YYEKEE (reference sequence).